The entry below gives a single TCR beta chain sequence along with its context. The data were taken from a study of cytomegalovirus exposure and HLA in healthy donors. Losses at the gene ends were 0 bases for V and 5 bases for J; bases not matched to a gene: 3. The germline gives CDR1 SGHRS, CDR2 YFSETQ. CDR3 length: 15 residues. PCR primers comprised 60 Vbeta and 13 Jbeta primers. Assay used: immunoSEQ multiplex PCR; TCRdb lists only in-frame clones, some missing. This sample has more than 100,000 clones, with 60% to 75% found just once. The chain joins TRBV5-1 to TRBJ1-5; 9 bases are shared with TRBD1. Sequenced: PBMCs. The TCR originated in a woman aged 50 to 60 in good health and CMV-seropositive. CDR3 in DNA: TGCGCCAGCAGCTTGGACGGGACAGGGTATCAGCCCCAGCATTTT. It encodes CASSLDGTGYQPQHF.